Each of the 16 T cell receptor beta chains below was sequenced from the same sample in a study of T cell changes during pregnancy in multiple sclerosis. Produced via immunoSEQ multiplex PCR; TCRdb's table is partial and in-frame only. This sample has approximately 46,000 clones, with over 75% found just once. The source material was CD8+ T cells from peripheral blood mononuclear cells, sampled in the second trimester of pregnancy. The receptors come from a female donor with multiple sclerosis, enrolled in a pregnancy study.

In DNA, the CDR3 is TGTGCCAGTAGTGCCAAGGACAGTTTGGGAAAACTGTTTTTT. Translation gives CASSAKDSLGKLFF. The rearrangement links TRBV19 to TRBJ1-4; a possible D gene is TRBD1 (6 bases). Germline V gene sequence: CDR1 LNHDA, CDR2 SQIVND (reference sequence). This CDR3 has 14 residues. Trimming cost V 5 bases and J 10 bases, with 17 bases left between them. Filled out from reference TRBV19 and TRBJ1-4, the complete variable domain reads DGGITQSPKYLFRKEGQNVTLSCEQNLNHDAMYWYRQDPGQGLRLIYYSQIVNDFQKGDIAEGYSVSREKKESFPLTVTSAQKNPTAFYLCASSAKDSLGKLFFGSGTQLSVL.

The chain employs TRBV19 and TRBJ2-1, with 9 bases identical to TRBD2. J was trimmed by 3 bases and V by 0 bases; bases with no gene match: 3. Germline values: CDR1 LNHDA, CDR2 SQIVND (reference sequence). The CDR3 is made up of 16 amino acids. The CDR3 sequence: CASSIDGSGGYNEQFF. For the CDR3, the DNA is TGTGCCAGTAGTATAGACGGTAGCGGGGGCTACAATGAGCAGTTCTTC.

The chain is built from TRBV7-9 and TRBJ1-2; D ambiguous. The CDR3 loop spans 16 amino acids. The V end was cut by 3 bases, the J end by 1 base, with 15 bases between. From germline, CDR1 is SEHNR and CDR2 FQNEAQ (reference sequence). CDR3 DNA: TGTGCCAGCAGCTTCGCGGGTGGGGAGATTAACTATGGCTACACCTTC. This translates into CASSFAGGEINYGYTF.

The V gene is TRBV14, the J gene TRBJ1-2, with D tentatively TRBD1 (5 bases). Germline V gene lookup returns CDR1 SGHDN and CDR2 FVKESK. V was trimmed by 1 base and J by 6 bases, leaving 12 bases between them. The CDR3 runs to 14 residues. The CDR3 is CASSQVGGPDGYTF. Written as DNA, the CDR3 is TGTGCCAGCAGCCAAGTCGGGGGACCCGATGGCTACACCTTC.

The chain is built from TRBV18 and TRBJ2-2, with 10 bases lining up with TRBD1. After removal of 1 base from V and 5 bases from J, the junction contained 10 bases not matched to a gene. The V gene's germline CDR1 is KGHSH and CDR2 LQKENI. This CDR3 is built from 18 residues. In DNA form, the CDR3 reads TGTGCCAGCTCACCACGACCCGGACAGGGGGAACGGACCGGGGAGCTGTTTTTT. This gives the protein CASSPRPGQGERTGELFF.

The rearrangement uses TRBV6-4 and TRBJ2-5; 12 positions agree with TRBD2. Germline loops: CDR1 MRHNA, CDR2 SNTAGT. The V gene end was trimmed by 6 bases and the J gene end by 2 bases; junction bases not matched to a gene: 7. This CDR3 contains 16 residues. Written as DNA, the CDR3 is TGTGCCAGCAGCGAGGGTACTAGCGGGGGGCAAGAGACCCAGTACTTC. Translation gives CASSEGTSGGQETQYF.

The rearrangement joins TRBV13 to TRBJ2-1; TRBD1 is a possible D gene (6 bases). The germline V gene has CDR1 PRHDT and CDR2 FYEKMQ (reference sequence). The CDR3 has 15 amino acids. V lost 8 bases and J 9 bases, leaving 23 bases between the germline ends. In DNA form, the CDR3 reads TGTGCCAGCGGAATTAGTGGGGGCCCGTGGGGTGAGCAGTTCTTC. This gives the protein CASGISGGPWGEQFF.

CDR3 bases: TGCGCCAGCAGCTTGGCTCCAGGGACTAGCGGGGGGACCACAGATACGCAGTATTTT. The encoded protein is CASSLAPGTSGGTTDTQYF. The chain employs TRBV5-1 and TRBJ2-3, with TRBD2 identical over 15 bases. Unmatched junction bases numbered 7, after V lost 0 bases and J lost 2 bases. In germline, CDR1 is SGHRS, CDR2 YFSETQ. CDR3 length equals 19 residues.

J is TRBJ2-6 and V is TRBV9, with D maybe TRBD1 (5 bases). From germline, CDR1 is SGDLS and CDR2 YYNGEE. V lost 0 bases to trimming and J lost 4 bases, with 17 bases between them. The CDR3 is 18 amino acids. The CDR3 sequence is CASSVAWEGVYGANVLTF. The CDR3, as DNA: TGTGCCAGCAGCGTAGCTTGGGAAGGGGTCTACGGGGCCAACGTCCTGACTTTC.

V usage is TRBV6-5 and J usage is TRBJ2-7; possible D gene TRBD2, 5 bases. Germline V CDR1 and CDR2: MNHEY, SVGAGI. The V end lost 0 bases, the J end lost 0 bases, and 12 bases lay between the germline ends. The CDR3 loop spans 16 amino acids. The CDR3 bases are TGTGCCAGCAGTTACTCGGAGGATGATTCCTCCTACGAGCAGTACTTC. Encoded protein: CASSYSEDDSSYEQYF.

This rearrangement joins TRBV6-1 to TRBJ1-5; tentative D call: TRBD1 (6 bases). The V end was cut by 2 bases, the J end by 2 bases, with 13 bases between. The CDR3 is made up of 16 amino acids. The germline CDR1 and CDR2 sequences are MNHNS and SASEGT. The CDR3 DNA reads TGTGCCAGCAGTGAAAGGGGGGGAGGGGGCAATCAGCCCCAGCATTTT. Residues: CASSERGGGGNQPQHF.

The chain joins TRBV6-1 to TRBJ2-3, with TRBD2 identical over 11 bases. Looked up from germline, CDR1 is MNHNS and CDR2 is SASEGT. V lost 0 bases and J lost 0; bases outside the gene matches: 11. The CDR3 has 20 amino acids. This CDR3 reads CASSEAGGLAGGKSTDTQYF. The CDR3 DNA reads as TGTGCCAGCAGTGAAGCAGGTGGTCTAGCGGGGGGAAAGAGCACAGATACGCAGTATTTT.

V usage is TRBV9 and J usage is TRBJ2-1; TRBD2 agrees at 11 bases. Germline V lookup: CDR1 SGDLS, CDR2 YYNGEE. V trimming: 4 bases; J trimming: 7 bases; junction bases outside the gene matches: 13. The CDR3 is 17 amino acids. The CDR3 DNA reads TGTGCCAGCAGCCCCACGGGCTCGACTAGCGGGGTGAATGAGCAGTTCTTC. It is translated as CASSPTGSTSGVNEQFF.

J is TRBJ2-3 and V is TRBV6-4; 13 bases fit TRBD2. V was pared by 4 bases and J by 3 bases, with 16 bases of the junction left unmatched. The V gene's germline CDR1 is MRHNA and CDR2 SNTAGT. The CDR3 contains 20 residues. CDR3: CASSGGLAGKFHTGTDTQYF. The CDR3 DNA sequence: TGTGCCAGCAGTGGGGGACTAGCGGGAAAATTCCATACGGGGACAGATACGCAGTATTTT.

This chain connects TRBV10-1 to TRBJ2-1; tentatively, D is TRBD1 (6 bases). CDR3 length equals 10 residues. Germline V gives CDR1 WNHNN, CDR2 SYGVQD (reference sequence). Between the trimmed V and J ends, which lost 8 bases and 14 bases, there was a span of 13 bases. CDR3 coding DNA: TGCGCCAGCCCGGGGACAATGGAGTTCTTC. Residues: CASPGTMEFF.

This chain links TRBV27 with TRBJ2-7, with 8 positions matching TRBD1. The CDR3 contains 14 residues. V shed 8 bases, J shed 5 bases, and the junction held 11 bases outside the gene matches. The V gene's germline CDR1 is MNHEY and CDR2 SMNVEV (reference sequence). CDR3 DNA: TGTGCCAGCTGTTCGTGGGCAGGGGGCAACGAGCAGTACTTC. It codes for CASCSWAGGNEQYF.